The present entry profiles one T cell receptor (beta chain) with its context. The authors' processing: Reference gene primer amplification yielded estimated nucleated cell counts. Only in-frame clones appear in the TCRdb table, and some are missing; sequencing was by immunoSEQ multiplex PCR. The V and J calls and clone size were taken over from that table, and D and trimming were inferred from the DNA. The sample consists of under 400,000 clones, around 86% of them appearing once. Participants, about 18 to 90 years old, spanned fewer than 30 US areas. Clinical history as reported by participants underpinned cohort assignment. The data were taken from a study of blood T cell repertoires in COVID-19. Across the whole study: Specimens from acute and convalescent COVID-19 originated in the United States, Italy and Spain.

This CDR3 region has 19 residues. Germline CDR1 reads LGHDT; CDR2 reads YNNKEL (reference sequence). The V and J ends lost 1 base and 0 bases respectively, with 16 bases between them. The specimen sequenced was PBMCs or T cells enriched from blood (not recorded which). The sequence derives from a woman aged 40 to 50 with acute COVID-19. V and J are TRBV3-1 (or the pseudogene TRBV3-2) and TRBJ1-6, with D perhaps TRBD1 (6 bases). For the CDR3, the DNA is TGTGCCAGCAGCCAAGGCAACAGGGTTGGGAGCTCCTATAATTCACCCCTCCACTTT. Its translation: CASSQGNRVGSSYNSPLHF.